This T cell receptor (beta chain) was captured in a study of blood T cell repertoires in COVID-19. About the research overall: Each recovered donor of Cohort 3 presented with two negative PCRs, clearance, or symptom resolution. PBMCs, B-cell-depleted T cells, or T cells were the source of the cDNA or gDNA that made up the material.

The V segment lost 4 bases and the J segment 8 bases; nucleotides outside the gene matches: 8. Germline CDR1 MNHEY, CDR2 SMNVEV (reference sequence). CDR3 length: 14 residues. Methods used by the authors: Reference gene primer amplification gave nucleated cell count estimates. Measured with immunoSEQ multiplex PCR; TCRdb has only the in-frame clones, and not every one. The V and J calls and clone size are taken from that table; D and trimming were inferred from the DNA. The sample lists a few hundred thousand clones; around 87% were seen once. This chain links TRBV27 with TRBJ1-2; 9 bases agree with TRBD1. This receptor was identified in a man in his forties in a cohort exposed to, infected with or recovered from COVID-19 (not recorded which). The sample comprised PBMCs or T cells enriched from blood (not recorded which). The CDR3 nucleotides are TGTGCCAGCAGTTCTGACCGGGACAGGGTCGGCTACACCTTC. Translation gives CASSSDRDRVGYTF.